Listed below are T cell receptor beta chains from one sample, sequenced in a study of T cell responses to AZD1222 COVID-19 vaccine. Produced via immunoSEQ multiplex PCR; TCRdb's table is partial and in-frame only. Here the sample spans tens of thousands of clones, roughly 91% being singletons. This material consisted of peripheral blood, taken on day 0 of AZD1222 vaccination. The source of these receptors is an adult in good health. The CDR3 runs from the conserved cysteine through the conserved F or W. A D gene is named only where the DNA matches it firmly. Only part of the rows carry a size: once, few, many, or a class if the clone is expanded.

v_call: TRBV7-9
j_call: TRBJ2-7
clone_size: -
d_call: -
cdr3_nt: TGTGCCAGCAGCCCCTCGGGGGCCCCCTACGAGCAGTACTTC
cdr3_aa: CASSPSGAPYEQYF

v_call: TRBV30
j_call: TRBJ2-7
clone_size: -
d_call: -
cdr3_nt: TGTGCCTGGAGTGTATCCTACGAGCAGTACTTC
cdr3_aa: CAWSVSYEQYF

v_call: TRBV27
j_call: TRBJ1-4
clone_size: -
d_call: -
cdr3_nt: TGTGCCAGCAGTTTAATGGGATCCAATGAAAAACTGTTTTTT
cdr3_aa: CASSLMGSNEKLFF

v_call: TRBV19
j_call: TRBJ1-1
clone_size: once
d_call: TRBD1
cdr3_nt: TGTGCCAGTAGTGGGACAGGGACCCGAACTGAAGCTTTCTTT
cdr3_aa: CASSGTGTRTEAFF

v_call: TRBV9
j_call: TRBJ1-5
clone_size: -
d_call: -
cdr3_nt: TGTGCCAGCAGCGCCGGCTCGGGGGATCAGCCCCAGCATTTT
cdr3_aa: CASSAGSGDQPQHF

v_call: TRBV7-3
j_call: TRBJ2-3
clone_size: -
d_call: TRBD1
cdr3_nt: TGTGCCAGCAGCTTGGGACAGGGCATGGATACGCAGTATTTT
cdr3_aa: CASSLGQGMDTQYF

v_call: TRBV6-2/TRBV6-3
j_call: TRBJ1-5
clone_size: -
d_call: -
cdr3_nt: TGTGCCAGCAGTTACTCCTCCGGGTCGCAGCCCCAGCATTTT
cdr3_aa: CASSYSSGSQPQHF

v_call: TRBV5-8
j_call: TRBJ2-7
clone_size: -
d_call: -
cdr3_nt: TGTGCCAGCAGCTTCGACAGGTCCTACGAGCAGTACTTC
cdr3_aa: CASSFDRSYEQYF

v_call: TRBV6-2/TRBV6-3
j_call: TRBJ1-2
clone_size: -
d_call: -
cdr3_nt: TGTGCCAGCAGTCCACAGGAAACTAACTATGGCTACACCTTC
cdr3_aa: CASSPQETNYGYTF

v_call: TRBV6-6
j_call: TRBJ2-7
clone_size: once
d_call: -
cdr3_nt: TGTGCCAGCAGTTACGGGGTTTTAGAAGAGCAGTACTTC
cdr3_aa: CASSYGVLEEQYF

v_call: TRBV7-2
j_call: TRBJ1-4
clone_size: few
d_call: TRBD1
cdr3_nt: TGTGCCAGCAGCTTAGCGCCAGGGACAGGAACTGAAAAACTGTTTTTT
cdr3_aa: CASSLAPGTGTEKLFF

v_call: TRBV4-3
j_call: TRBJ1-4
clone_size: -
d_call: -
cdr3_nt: TGCGCCAGCGGGTCCGGGACCGGAGAAAAACTGTTTTTT
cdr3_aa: CASGSGTGEKLFF

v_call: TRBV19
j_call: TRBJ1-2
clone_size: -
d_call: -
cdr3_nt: TGTGCCAGTAGCCAGAGTCCCTATGGCTACACCTTC
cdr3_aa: CASSQSPYGYTF

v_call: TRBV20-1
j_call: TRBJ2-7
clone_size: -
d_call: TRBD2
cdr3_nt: TGCAGTGCTAGTGGTCTAGCGGGGGGGCCGATAACCTACGAGCAGTACTTC
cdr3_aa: CSASGLAGGPITYEQYF

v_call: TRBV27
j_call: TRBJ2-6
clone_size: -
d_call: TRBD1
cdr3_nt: TGTGCCAGCAGTATGACCGGGACAGGGATGCTAAGTGGGGCCAACGTCCTGACTTTC
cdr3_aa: CASSMTGTGMLSGANVLTF

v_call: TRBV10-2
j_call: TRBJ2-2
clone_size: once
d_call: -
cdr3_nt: TGCGCCAGCAGTGAAGTCGTCTGGAACACCGGGGAGCTGTTTTTT
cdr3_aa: CASSEVVWNTGELFF

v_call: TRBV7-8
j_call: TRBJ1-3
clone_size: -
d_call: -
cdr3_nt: TGTGCCAGCAGCCCCCGTCGAGGGTCAACTGGAAACACCATATATTTT
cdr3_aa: CASSPRRGSTGNTIYF

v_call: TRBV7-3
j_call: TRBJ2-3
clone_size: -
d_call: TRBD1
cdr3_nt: TGTGCCAGCAGCACCGGGACAGGGTTCGGCACAGATACGCAGTATTTT
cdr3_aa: CASSTGTGFGTDTQYF

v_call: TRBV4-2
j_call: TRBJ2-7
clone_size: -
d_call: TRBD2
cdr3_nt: TGTGCCAGCAGCCAAGAAAGCGGGGGGTCTTACGAGCAGTACTTC
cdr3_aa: CASSQESGGSYEQYF